These 20 T cell receptor beta chains were all obtained from the same sample, sequenced in a study of cytomegalovirus exposure and HLA in healthy donors. 13 Jbeta primers and 60 Vbeta primers were used for the PCR. The assay was immunoSEQ multiplex PCR, and TCRdb's table has in-frame clones only and misses some. The sample includes some 62,000 clones, roughly 86% seen only once; the top ten take about 1.5%. Material: PBMCs. Source of these receptors: a man aged 18-30 years in good health and CMV-seronegative.

Remarks on this clone: The identical CDR3 is also encoded by other nucleotide sequences in the sample. The rearrangement uses TRBV7-2 and TRBJ2-5, with D unresolved. V gave up 3 bases and J gave up 5 bases, with 7 bases separating them. The CDR3 length is 12 residues. The V gene's germline CDR1 is SGHTA and CDR2 FQGNSA. The DNA for the CDR3 is TGTGCCAGCAGCTTGGTGAGGGAGACCCAGTACTTC. The encoded protein is CASSLVRETQYF.

This clone was detected only once. J is TRBJ2-7 and V is TRBV5-1, with 7 bases matching TRBD2. Trimming took 1 base from V and 0 from J; bases not matched to a gene: 1. Germline CDR1 and CDR2: SGHRS and YFSETQ. CDR3 length equals 14 residues. The DNA for the CDR3 is TGCGCCAGCAGCTTGAGCGGGGACTCCTACGAGCAGTACTTC. It yields the protein CASSLSGDSYEQYF.

The chain joins TRBV4-2 to TRBJ1-2; 11 nucleotides match TRBD1. J was trimmed by 4 bases and V by 3 bases; bases with no gene match: 7. CDR3 size: 16 residues. CDR1 LGHNA and CDR2 YNFKEQ come from the germline V gene. CDR3 bases: TGTGCCAGCAGCCACGAGCGGACAGGGGGCCTCTATGGCTACACCTTC. Protein product: CASSHERTGGLYGYTF.

The table lists this clone with a few counts. This chain links TRBV5-1 with TRBJ2-5; 7 nucleotides match TRBD1. The CDR3 runs to 14 residues. The germline V gene encodes CDR1 SGHRS and CDR2 YFSETQ. J gave up 5 bases and V 4 bases, and 8 bases lay outside the gene matches. The CDR3 DNA sequence: TGCGCCAGCAGCCTCAGACAGGGTGAGGAGACCCAGTACTTC. This translates into CASSLRQGEETQYF. The variable domain in full, completed from reference TRBV5-1 and TRBJ2-5, reads KAGVTQTPRYLIKTRGQQVTLSCSPISGHRSVSWYQQTPGQGLQFLFEYFSETQRNKGNFPGRFSGRQFSNSRSEMNVSTLELGDSALYLCASSLRQGEETQYFGPGTRLLVL.

The J gene is TRBJ1-6, the V gene TRBV14, with D possibly TRBD1 on 6 matching bases. Trimming removed 3 bases from V and 8 bases from J, with 17 bases in between. Germline CDR1 is SGHDN and CDR2 is FVKESK. This CDR3 is built from 16 residues. CDR3 protein: CASSQGTGSSHSPLHF. The CDR3, as DNA: TGTGCCAGCAGCCAGGGTACAGGGAGCAGTCATTCACCCCTCCACTTT. Filled out from reference TRBV14 and TRBJ1-6, the complete variable domain reads EAGVTQFPSHSVIEKGQTVTLRCDPISGHDNLYWYRRVMGKEIKFLLHFVKESKQDESGMPNNRFLAERTGGTYSTLKVQPAELEDSGVYFCASSQGTGSSHSPLHFGNGTRLTVT.

The genes are TRBV4-1 and TRBJ1-2, with D perhaps TRBD1 (6 bases). CDR1 and CDR2 (germline): MGHRA, YSYEKL. The V gene lost 3 bases and the J gene lost 6 bases, with 20 bases spanning the gap. The CDR3 spans 16 residues. The CDR3 spells CASSQPGQHERDGYTF. Written as DNA, the CDR3 is TGCGCCAGCAGCCAGCCCGGACAGCACGAACGAGATGGCTACACCTTC.

The rearrangement links TRBV6-5 to TRBJ1-2, with 7 positions matching TRBD1. Germline V gene lookup returns CDR1 MNHEY and CDR2 SVGAGI. This CDR3 is built from 13 residues. V lost 2 bases and J lost 10; bases outside the gene matches: 7. CDR3 in amino acids: CASSYTRDSPYTF. The CDR3 DNA sequence: TGTGCCAGCAGTTACACCCGGGACAGCCCCTACACCTTC.

This chain links TRBV4-1 with TRBJ2-3; 9 bases are a match to TRBD1. Germline CDR1 and CDR2: MGHRA and YSYEKL. V lost 0 bases, J lost 5 bases, and 9 bases stayed unmatched. The CDR3 has 17 amino acids. The CDR3 DNA reads as TGCGCCAGCAGCCAAGAAGGGACAGGGATTCTGAGAGATACGCAGTATTTT. Translated: CASSQEGTGILRDTQYF.

This clone was seen once. The chain couples TRBV19 to TRBJ2-7; 7 bases align to TRBD1. The CDR3 is 13 residues long. In germline, CDR1 is LNHDA, CDR2 SQIVND (reference sequence). Trimming at V came to 7 bases and at J to 6 bases, leaving 9 bases not matched to a gene. The DNA for the CDR3 is TGTGCCAGTACCATGACAGGGCCTGGCGAGCAGTACTTC. This sequence encodes CASTMTGPGEQYF.

The chain recombines TRBV4-1 with TRBJ1-2, with 9 bases identical to TRBD1. The CDR3 extends over 16 amino acids. Germline CDR1 MGHRA, CDR2 YSYEKL. The V segment lost 4 bases and the J segment 5 bases; nucleotides outside the gene matches: 11. The CDR3 nucleotides are TGCGCCAGCAGCCCTCAACGGGACAGGGTCCGGTATGGCTACACCTTC. It encodes CASSPQRDRVRYGYTF.

J is TRBJ2-1 and V is TRBV9; TRBD1 is a possible D gene (6 bases). Germline CDR1 SGDLS, CDR2 YYNGEE. V was trimmed by 0 bases and J by 6 bases, leaving 13 bases between them. CDR3 length: 15 residues. The CDR3 nucleotides are TGTGCCAGCAGCGTAGGGCAGGGGAAGTTCAATGAGCAGTTCTTC. Protein sequence: CASSVGQGKFNEQFF.

As for this clone: This sample includes further DNA sequences coding for the same CDR3. The chain carries TRBV4-1 and TRBJ2-7; the D gene is possibly TRBD1 (6 bases). The V and J ends lost 1 base and 7 bases respectively, with 17 bases between them. Per germline, CDR1 MGHRA and CDR2 YSYEKL. This CDR3 is built from 15 residues. CDR3 sequence: CASSQGQAIYYEQYF. The DNA for the CDR3 is TGCGCCAGCAGCCAAGGACAGGCTATTTACTATGAGCAGTACTTC.

V usage is TRBV2 and J usage is TRBJ2-7, with D tentatively TRBD2 (6 bases). This CDR3 spans 14 amino acids. CDR1 SNHLY and CDR2 FYNNEI come from the germline V gene. The V end lost 8 bases, the J end lost 2 bases, and 16 bases lay between the germline ends. CDR3: CASAPGLHPYEQYF. The CDR3 bases are TGTGCCAGCGCACCGGGACTTCACCCCTACGAGCAGTACTTC. Based on the CDR3 plus reference TRBV2 and TRBJ2-7, the full variable domain is EPEVTQTPSHQVTQMGQEVILRCVPISNHLYFYWYRQILGQKVEFLVSFYNNEISEKSEIFDDQFSVERPDGSNFTLKIRSTKLEDSAMYFCASAPGLHPYEQYFGPGTRLTVT.

V is TRBV7-9 and J is TRBJ1-4; 7 bases match TRBD1. The CDR3 runs to 14 residues. Looked up from germline, CDR1 is SEHNR and CDR2 is FQNEAQ (reference sequence). The ends lost 7 bases at V and 2 bases at J; junction bases unmatched: 4. The CDR3 bases are TGTGCCAGCATCAGGACAGGCACTAATGAAAAACTGTTTTTT. Translation: CASIRTGTNEKLFF.

The chain has TRBV4-1 and TRBJ2-7; TRBD1 matches at 9 bases. Germline CDR1 MGHRA, CDR2 YSYEKL. This CDR3 is built from 16 residues. V lost 2 bases and J lost 6; bases outside the gene matches: 11. CDR3 coding DNA: TGCGCCAGCAGCCAAAAAACAGGGGGCGGGTTCGGCGAGCAGTACTTC. It specifies CASSQKTGGGFGEQYF.

This chain joins TRBV6-1 and TRBJ1-4, with unresolved D. Germline lookup yields CDR1 MNHNS and CDR2 SASEGT. The CDR3 covers 12 residues. CDR3: CGAGGANEKLFF. CDR3 in DNA: TGTGGGGCGGGTGGAGCTAATGAAAAACTGTTTTTT.

The table lists this clone with a count of one. The chain combines TRBV4-2 with TRBJ1-5; D is unclear. Deletions cut 1 base from V and 5 bases from J, with 6 bases between. The V gene's germline CDR1 is LGHNA and CDR2 YNFKEQ. The CDR3 extends over 13 amino acids. CDR3 region: CASSQGQDQPQHF. In DNA, the CDR3 is TGTGCCAGCAGCCAAGGCCAGGATCAGCCCCAGCATTTT.

The rearrangement joins TRBV4-2 to TRBJ2-5; the match to TRBD2 covers 8 bases. The junction had 9 bases not matched to a gene; V was cut back by 1 base and J by 5 bases. From germline, CDR1 is LGHNA and CDR2 YNFKEQ. This CDR3 is built from 16 residues. CDR3 residues: CASSQGSGTRGETQYF. The DNA of the CDR3 is TGTGCCAGCAGCCAAGGCTCCGGGACTAGAGGGGAGACCCAGTACTTC.

The CDR3, as DNA: TGTGCCAGTGGGGGGGCCGGGACTAGCGGCAATGAGCAGTTCTTC. It translates to CASGGAGTSGNEQFF. The genes are TRBV9 and TRBJ2-1, with 11 nucleotides matching TRBD2. CDR3 length equals 15 residues. V shed 8 bases, J shed 6 bases, and the junction held 10 bases outside the gene matches. In germline, CDR1 is SGDLS, CDR2 YYNGEE.

V gene TRBV4-1 combines with J gene TRBJ1-2; TRBD1 is a possible D gene (5 bases). The V end was cut by 6 bases, the J end by 4 bases, with 12 bases between. CDR1 is MGHRA, CDR2 YSYEKL, per germline. The CDR3 is 13 residues long. This CDR3 reads CASSGDGGYGYTF. The CDR3 bases are TGCGCCAGCAGTGGCGACGGGGGCTATGGCTACACCTTC.